Below, 28 T cell receptor beta chains from the same sample are listed, as sequenced in a study of regulatory T cells in long-lasting Graves disease (dated by TCRdb to about 2021). Library generation was performed with multiplex PCR. The sample was run on an Illumina HiSeq 4000. TCR beta libraries were built with iRepertoire HTBI primers and Arm-PCR amplification of CDR3 regions. In-frame beta chains were kept once TCRdb had trimmed the public reads at Q25 with fastp and called clones with MiXCR. Each entry is one CDR3 protein sequence, shown with its most common DNA and genes. This sample comprises around 500,000 distinct CDR3 sequences, about 20% of them detected only once. The top ten hold less than 9% of the sample. The intended sense of this specimen's time point label: persistent/refractory GD, antithyroid drugs over 5 years with positive TRAb. RNA was extracted from PBMCs in TRIzol for both TCR sequencing and RNA sequencing.

The input for sequencing was peripheral blood mononuclear cells (PBMCs), taken when the disease was refractory, from a patient treated with antithyroid drugs. All receptors come from a female donor with Graves disease.

This clonotype was found once. This chain links TRBV12-3 or TRBV12-4 with TRBJ1-2; 8 nucleotides match TRBD1. V shed 1 base, J shed 7 bases, and the junction held 2 bases outside the gene matches. The CDR3 sequence is 13 residues long. CDR3 protein: CASSLGTGIGYTF. The CDR3 bases are TGTGCCAGCAGTTTAGGGACAGGGATTGGCTACACCTTC.

The sample holds many counts of this clonotype. The chain carries TRBV12-5 and TRBJ1-1, with D perhaps matching TRBD1 (5 bases). V was pared by 3 bases and J by 0 bases, with 20 bases between. Germline loops: CDR1 LGHNT, CDR2 FRNRAP. This CDR3 has 18 amino acids. In nucleotides, the CDR3 is TGTGCTAGTGGTTTTTTTATTGGGGGAACCTACATGAACACTGAAGCTTTCTTT. Translated: CASGFFIGGTYMNTEAFF.

This clonotype was observed at least ten times. CDR3: CASSLASNSLGEQYF. DNA of the CDR3: TGTGCCAGCAGCTTAGCGTCCAATTCCCTGGGCGAGCAGTACTTC. This chain uses TRBV7-2 with TRBJ2-7; D is unresolved. Between the trimmed V and J ends, which lost 0 bases and 6 bases, there was a span of 15 bases. This CDR3 has 15 amino acids. The germline gives CDR1 SGHTA, CDR2 FQGNSA.

This clonotype has more than one count but fewer than ten. The chain combines TRBV13 with TRBJ1-6, with 7 bases matching TRBD1. The germline V gene encodes CDR1 PRHDT and CDR2 FYEKMQ (reference sequence). V was clipped by 5 bases and J by 8 bases; unmatched bases: 9. This CDR3 has 15 amino acids. The chain's CDR3 is CASSIRQGPDSPLHF. In DNA form, the CDR3 reads TGTGCCAGCAGCATCCGACAGGGTCCGGATTCACCCCTCCACTTT. The full variable domain, rest sourced from reference TRBV13 and TRBJ1-6, is AAGVIQSPRHLIKEKRETATLKCYPIPRHDTVYWYQQGPGQDPQFLISFYEKMQSDKGSIPDRFSAQQFSDYHSELNMSSLELGDSALYFCASSIRQGPDSPLHFGNGTRLTVT.

This clonotype was found many times. The chain has TRBV7-9 and TRBJ1-6; TRBD1 might be the D (5 bases). CDR1 and CDR2 from the germline V gene are SEHNR and FQNEAQ (reference sequence). Trimming cost V 6 bases and J 7 bases, with 7 bases left between them. The CDR3 spans 12 residues. CDR3: CASREGNSPLHF. Written as DNA, the CDR3 is TGTGCCAGCAGAGAGGGGAATTCACCCCTCCACTTT.

This chain's CDR3 is CASSPRDSTLLRTDTQYF. The CDR3 DNA follows: TGTGCCAGCAGCCCACGGGACTCGACGCTCCTCCGCACAGATACGCAGTATTTT. The chain recombines TRBV11-2 with TRBJ2-3, with a tentative D call TRBD2 (6 bases). The CDR3 is made up of 18 amino acids. Trimming took off 5 bases at V and 1 base at J, with 22 bases between the two ends. Per germline, CDR1 SGHAT and CDR2 FQNNGV. Looking up the rest from reference TRBV11-2 and TRBJ2-3 gives the full variable domain: EAGVAQSPRYKIIEKRQSVAFWCNPISGHATLYWYQQILGQGPKLLIQFQNNGVVDDSQLPKDRFSAERLKGVDSTLKIQPAKLEDSAVYLCASSPRDSTLLRTDTQYFGPGTRLTVL.

J is TRBJ2-3 and V is TRBV28, with D uncertain. The CDR3 contains 12 residues. The V and J ends lost 7 bases and 1 base respectively, with 6 bases between them. Germline CDR1 reads MDHEN; CDR2 reads SYDVKM. CDR3 coding DNA: TGTGCCAGCAAGGAAGGCACAGATACGCAGTATTTT. Translated, it gives CASKEGTDTQYF.

The chain links TRBV24-1 to TRBJ2-1, with D possibly TRBD2 on 6 matching bases. V lost 4 bases to trimming and J lost 6 bases, with 18 bases between them. Germline V gene data show CDR1 as KGHDR and CDR2 as SFDVKD. The CDR3 is 16 amino acids. CDR3 sequence (DNA): TGTGCCACCAGTGACCTGCCCGGGACTTCGATCAATGAGCAGTTCTTC. Translated, it gives CATSDLPGTSINEQFF.

The chain uses TRBV28 and TRBJ2-1; 9 positions agree with TRBD2. CDR1 MDHEN and CDR2 SYDVKM come from the germline V gene. The CDR3 contains 17 residues. V shed 1 base, J shed 5 bases, and the junction held 9 bases outside the gene matches. The CDR3 loop reads CASSLSVAGEANNEQFF. The CDR3, as DNA: TGTGCCAGCAGTTTATCCGTAGCGGGAGAGGCCAACAATGAGCAGTTCTTC.

The chain couples TRBV7-4 to TRBJ2-3, with 11 bases identical to TRBD2. The germline CDR1 and CDR2 sequences are SGHVT and SQSDAQ. This CDR3 region has 15 residues. Trimming removed 6 bases from V and 5 bases from J; junction bases left unmatched: 7. CDR3 coding DNA: TGTGCCAGCAGAGTAGCGGGAGGGCTCGGAGATACGCAGTATTTT. It yields the protein CASRVAGGLGDTQYF.

The chain joins TRBV7-9 to TRBJ1-5; D not certain. V lost 5 bases to trimming and J lost 7 bases, with 12 bases between them. The CDR3 runs 13 residues. CDR1 and CDR2 (germline): SEHNR, FQNEAQ (reference sequence). CDR3 sequence reads: CASSQNSRQPQHF. The CDR3 DNA sequence: TGTGCCAGCAGCCAAAATTCACGGCAGCCCCAGCATTTT.

This clonotype was seen a handful of times. The gene calls are TRBV7-2 and TRBJ1-1; D may be TRBD1 (5 bases). Deletions cut 5 bases from V and 4 bases from J, with 17 bases between. Per germline, CDR1 SGHTA and CDR2 FQGNSA. The CDR3 is 15 amino acids. For the CDR3, the DNA is TGTGCCAGCAGCCCCCGTAGCGGGGGGATCACTGAAGCTTTCTTT. It codes for CASSPRSGGITEAFF. Combining the CDR3 with reference TRBV7-2 and TRBJ1-1 gives the whole variable domain GAGVSQSPSNKVTEKGKDVELRCDPISGHTALYWYRQSLGQGLEFLIYFQGNSAPDKSGLPSDRFSAERTGGSVSTLTIQRTQQEDSAVYLCASSPRSGGITEAFFGQGTRLTVV.

This clonotype showed up many times. V is TRBV28 and J is TRBJ2-7; no clear D. Trimming shortened V by 5 bases and J by 1 base, and 9 bases separated the two germline ends. The CDR3 is 13 amino acids. Germline loops: CDR1 MDHEN, CDR2 SYDVKM. CDR3 amino acids: CASSTLESYEQYF. CDR3 nucleotide sequence: TGTGCCAGCAGTACACTGGAGTCCTACGAGCAGTACTTC.

This chain joins TRBV27 and TRBJ1-4, with 7 bases identical to TRBD1. With V trimmed by 6 bases and J by 7 bases, 11 bases remained unmatched. The CDR3 runs 15 residues. Germline lookup yields CDR1 MNHEY and CDR2 SMNVEV (reference sequence). The CDR3 reads CASRSGTALSEKLFF. CDR3 coding DNA: TGTGCCAGCAGATCCGGGACAGCGCTTAGTGAAAAACTGTTTTTT.

The genes are TRBV6-2 or TRBV6-3 and TRBJ2-7, with TRBD2 identical over 10 bases. Trimming cost V 5 bases and J 4 bases; bases outside gene matches: 11. CDR3 length equals 16 residues. Germline assignment: CDR1 MNHEY and CDR2 SVGEGT. CDR3 in DNA: TGTGCCAGCAGTCAACTCTTGGGACTAGCGAAGTACGAGCAGTACTTC. Encoded protein: CASSQLLGLAKYEQYF.

The J gene is TRBJ2-2, the V gene TRBV7-9; perhaps TRBD1 as D (6 bases). The CDR3 length is 17 residues. Trimming shortened V by 5 bases and J by 3 bases, and 19 bases separated the two germline ends. Germline CDR1 reads SEHNR; CDR2 reads FQNEAQ (reference sequence). The DNA for the CDR3 is TGTGCCAGCAGCCCTAGGGTACAGGGATTCTACACCGGGGAGCTGTTTTTT. The encoded protein is CASSPRVQGFYTGELFF. The whole variable domain, filled in from reference TRBV7-9 and TRBJ2-2, reads DTGVSQNPRHKITKRGQNVTFRCDPISEHNRLYWYRQTLGQGPEFLTYFQNEAQLEKSRLLSDRFSAERPKGSFSTLEIQRTEQGDSAMYLCASSPRVQGFYTGELFFGEGSRLTVL.

This clonotype was seen many times. In DNA form, the CDR3 reads TGCAGCGTAGATGACGGGAACACTGAAGCTTTCTTT. This codes for CSVDDGNTEAFF. V gene TRBV29-1 combines with J gene TRBJ1-1; D is unresolved. Per germline, CDR1 SQVTM and CDR2 ANQGSEA. This CDR3 has 12 residues. Trimming left V 6 bases short and J 1 base short, with 9 bases between.

The V gene is TRBV5-1, the J gene TRBJ2-7; 9 nucleotides agree with TRBD2. The CDR3 sequence is 18 residues long. The J segment lost 5 bases and the V segment lost 2 bases, leaving 17 bases of the junction unmatched. Germline-derived CDR1 and CDR2 are SGHRS and YFSETQ. CDR3 coding DNA: TGCGCCAGCAGCTTCCGAGCGGGAGGAGCCGCCCCAAGTGACGAGCAGTACTTC. It translates to CASSFRAGGAAPSDEQYF.

This clonotype occurred a few times. This chain joins TRBV11-2 and TRBJ1-1; D is uncertain. V lost 5 bases and J 0 bases, leaving 13 bases between the germline ends. CDR3 length: 15 amino acids. CDR1 is SGHAT, CDR2 FQNNGV, per germline. Here the CDR3 DNA reads TGTGCCAGCAGCAAAGCAGCGTACCTGAACACTGAAGCTTTCTTT. Protein sequence: CASSKAAYLNTEAFF.

This clonotype has a handful of counts. The gene calls are TRBV7-9 and TRBJ2-7, with 9 bases that match TRBD1. This CDR3 has 14 amino acids. Germline lookup yields CDR1 SEHNR and CDR2 FQNEAQ (reference sequence). J gave up 1 base and V 10 bases, and 8 bases lay outside the gene matches. The CDR3 DNA sequence: TGTGCCACCCCGCCGGGACAGGGTTCCTACGAGCAGTACTTC. Its protein product is CATPPGQGSYEQYF.

This clonotype was seen a handful of times. The chain has TRBV7-2 and TRBJ1-5, with 8 bases identical to TRBD1. Germline V CDR1 and CDR2: SGHTA, FQGNSA. Trimming at V came to 5 bases and at J to 9 bases, leaving 6 bases not matched to a gene. This CDR3 is built from 13 residues. The CDR3 sequence: CASSARQGRPQHF. CDR3 DNA sequence: TGTGCCAGCAGCGCGAGACAGGGGAGGCCCCAGCATTTT.

This clonotype was recorded many times. The V call is TRBV3-1, the J call TRBJ2-7; 7 bases match TRBD2. The V and J ends lost 1 base and 3 bases, in that order; junction bases with no gene match: 6. The CDR3 loop spans 15 amino acids. Germline V gives CDR1 LGHDT, CDR2 YNNKEL (reference sequence). The CDR3 nucleotides read TGTGCCAGCAGCCAAGGTCTGAGCGGGGTCTACGAGCAGTACTTC. This sequence encodes CASSQGLSGVYEQYF.

There are many counts of this clonotype. The chain joins TRBV28 to TRBJ2-2; D unclear. Trimming cost V 6 bases and J 4 bases, with 12 bases left between them. Germline CDR1 reads MDHEN; CDR2 reads SYDVKM. The CDR3 has 14 amino acids. The DNA of the CDR3 is TGTGCCAGCAGACGCTCCGCGATCACCGGGGAGCTGTTTTTT. Translated, it gives CASRRSAITGELFF.

Many counts were recorded for this clonotype. The chain employs TRBV5-1 and TRBJ1-1; D is unclear. The germline V and J ends were trimmed by 3 bases and 3 bases, with 12 bases remaining between them. Germline CDR1 is SGHRS and CDR2 is YFSETQ. The CDR3 is 14 amino acids. CDR3 in DNA: TGCGCCAGCAGCTCGGGTTTAAGGGACACTGAAGCTTTCTTT. Residues: CASSSGLRDTEAFF.

The V and J genes are TRBV4-1 and TRBJ1-1; D remains unclear. V dropped 3 bases and J dropped 0 bases, with 17 bases sitting between them. CDR3 length equals 17 residues. In germline, CDR1 is MGHRA, CDR2 YSYEKL. Written as DNA, the CDR3 is TGCGCCAGCAGCCACCAACTACCACCTACTATGAACACTGAAGCTTTCTTT. Translated, it gives CASSHQLPPTMNTEAFF.

This clonotype was counted ten times or more. CDR3 sequence (DNA): TGTGCCAGCAGCTTATCTTGGGGCATCTCCTACAATGAGCAGTTCTTC. Its translation is CASSLSWGISYNEQFF. The rearrangement links TRBV7-8 to TRBJ2-1; possibly TRBD1 for D (5 bases). V lost 2 bases to trimming and J lost 0 bases, with 11 bases between them. The CDR3 has 16 residues. The germline V gene encodes CDR1 SGHVS and CDR2 FQNEAQ.

This clonotype showed up just once. It may be a read error: a sequence one base away is much more abundant. The CDR3 DNA is TGTGCCCTCAATACTAGGATGGGTTACGAGCAGTACTTC. Protein: CALNTRMGYEQYF. This chain uses TRBV28 with TRBJ2-7; TRBD2 might be the D (5 bases). This CDR3 has 13 residues. Trimming pared 11 bases from V and 4 bases from J, leaving 18 bases between. Germline CDR1 reads MDHEN; CDR2 reads SYDVKM.

The chain carries TRBV19 and TRBJ1-5; D call uncertain. CDR1 and CDR2 (germline): LNHDA, SQIVND (reference sequence). Trimming took off 6 bases at V and 1 base at J, with 13 bases between the two ends. This CDR3 has 15 amino acids. The DNA of the CDR3 is TGTGCCAGTAGGAGAAGGAACCAAAGCAATCAGCCCCAGCATTTT. Encoded protein: CASRRRNQSNQPQHF.